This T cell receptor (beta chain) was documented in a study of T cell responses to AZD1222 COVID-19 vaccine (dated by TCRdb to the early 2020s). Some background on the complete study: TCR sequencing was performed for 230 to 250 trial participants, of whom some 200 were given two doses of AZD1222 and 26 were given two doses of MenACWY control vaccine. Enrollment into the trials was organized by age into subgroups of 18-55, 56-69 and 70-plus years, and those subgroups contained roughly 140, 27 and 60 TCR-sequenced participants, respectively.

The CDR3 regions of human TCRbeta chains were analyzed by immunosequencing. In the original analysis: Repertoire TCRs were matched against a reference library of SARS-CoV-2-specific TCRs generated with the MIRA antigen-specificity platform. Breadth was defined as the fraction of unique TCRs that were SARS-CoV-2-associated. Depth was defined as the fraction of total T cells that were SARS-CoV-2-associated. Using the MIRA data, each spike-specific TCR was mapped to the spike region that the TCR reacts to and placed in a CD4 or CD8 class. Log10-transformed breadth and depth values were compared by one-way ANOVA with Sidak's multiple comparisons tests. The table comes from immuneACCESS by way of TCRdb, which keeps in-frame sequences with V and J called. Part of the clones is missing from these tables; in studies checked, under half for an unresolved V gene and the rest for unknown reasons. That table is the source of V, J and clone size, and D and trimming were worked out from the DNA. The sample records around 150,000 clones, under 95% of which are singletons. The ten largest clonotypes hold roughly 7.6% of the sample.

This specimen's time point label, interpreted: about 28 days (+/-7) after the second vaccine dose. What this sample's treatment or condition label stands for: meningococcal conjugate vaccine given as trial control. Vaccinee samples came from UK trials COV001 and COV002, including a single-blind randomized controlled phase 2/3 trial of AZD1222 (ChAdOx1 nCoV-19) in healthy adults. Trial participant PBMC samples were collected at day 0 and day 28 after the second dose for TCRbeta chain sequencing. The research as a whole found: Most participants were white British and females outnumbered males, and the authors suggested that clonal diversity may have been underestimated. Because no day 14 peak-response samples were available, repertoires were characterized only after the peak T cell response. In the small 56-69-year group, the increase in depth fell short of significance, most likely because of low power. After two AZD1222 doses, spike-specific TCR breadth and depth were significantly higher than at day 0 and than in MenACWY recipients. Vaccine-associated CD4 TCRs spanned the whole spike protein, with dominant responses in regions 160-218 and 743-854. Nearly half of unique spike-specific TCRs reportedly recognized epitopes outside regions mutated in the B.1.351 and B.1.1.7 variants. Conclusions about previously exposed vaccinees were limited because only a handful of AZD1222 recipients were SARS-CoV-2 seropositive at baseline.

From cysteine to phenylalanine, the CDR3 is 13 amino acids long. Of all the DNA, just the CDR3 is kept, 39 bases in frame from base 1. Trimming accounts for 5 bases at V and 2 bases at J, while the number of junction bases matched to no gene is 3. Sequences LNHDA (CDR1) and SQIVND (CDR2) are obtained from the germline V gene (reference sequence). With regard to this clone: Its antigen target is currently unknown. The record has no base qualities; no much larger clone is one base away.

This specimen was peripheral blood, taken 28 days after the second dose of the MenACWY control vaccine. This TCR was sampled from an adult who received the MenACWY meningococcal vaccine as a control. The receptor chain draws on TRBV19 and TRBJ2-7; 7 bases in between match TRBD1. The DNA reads TGTGCCAGTAGTCGAAGGGGGCCCTACGAGCAGTACTTC. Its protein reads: CASSRRGPYEQYF. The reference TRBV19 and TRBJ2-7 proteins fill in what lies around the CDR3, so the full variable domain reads DGGITQSPKYLFRKEGQNVTLSCEQNLNHDAMYWYRQDPGQGLRLIYYSQIVNDFQKGDIAEGYSVSREKKESFPLTVTSAQKNPTAFYLCASSRRGPYEQYFGPGTRLTVT.